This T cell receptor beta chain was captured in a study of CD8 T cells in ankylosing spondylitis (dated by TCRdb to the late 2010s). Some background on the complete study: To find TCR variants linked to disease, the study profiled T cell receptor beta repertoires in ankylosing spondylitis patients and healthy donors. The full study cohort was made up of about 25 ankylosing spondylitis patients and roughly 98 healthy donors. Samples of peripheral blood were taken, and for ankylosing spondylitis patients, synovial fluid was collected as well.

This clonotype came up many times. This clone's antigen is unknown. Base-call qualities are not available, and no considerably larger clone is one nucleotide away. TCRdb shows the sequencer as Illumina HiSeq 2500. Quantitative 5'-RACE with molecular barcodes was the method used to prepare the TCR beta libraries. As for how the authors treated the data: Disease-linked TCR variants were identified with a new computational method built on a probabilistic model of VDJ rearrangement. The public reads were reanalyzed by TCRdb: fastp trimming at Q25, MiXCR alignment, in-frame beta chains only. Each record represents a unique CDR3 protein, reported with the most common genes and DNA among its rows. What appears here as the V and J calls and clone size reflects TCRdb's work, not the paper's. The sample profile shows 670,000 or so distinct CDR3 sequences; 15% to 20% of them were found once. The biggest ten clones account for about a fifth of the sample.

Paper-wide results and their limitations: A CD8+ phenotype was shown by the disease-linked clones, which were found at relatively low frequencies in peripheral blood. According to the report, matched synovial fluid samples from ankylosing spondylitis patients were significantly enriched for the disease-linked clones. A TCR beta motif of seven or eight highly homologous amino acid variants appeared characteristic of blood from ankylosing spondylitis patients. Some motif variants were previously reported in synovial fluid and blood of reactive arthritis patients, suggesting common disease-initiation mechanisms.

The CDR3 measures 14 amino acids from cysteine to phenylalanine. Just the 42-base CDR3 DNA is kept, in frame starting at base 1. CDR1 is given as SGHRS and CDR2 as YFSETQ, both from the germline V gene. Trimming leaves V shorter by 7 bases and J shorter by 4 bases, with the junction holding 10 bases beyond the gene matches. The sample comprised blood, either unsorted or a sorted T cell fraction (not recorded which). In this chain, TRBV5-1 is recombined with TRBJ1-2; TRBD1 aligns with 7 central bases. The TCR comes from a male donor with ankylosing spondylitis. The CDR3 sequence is CASGPPGQIYGYTF. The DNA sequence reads TGCGCCAGCGGACCTCCGGGACAGATCTATGGCTACACCTTC.